The sequence of this TCR beta chain was determined in a study of spatial heterogeneity in lung cancer. Study conclusions and caveats: The study found ubiquitous expanded tumor TCRs in blood more at resection than follow-up.

Single TCR cDNA molecules each had their own unique molecular identifier. TCRdb re-called the 5' RACE reads through MiXCR, storing one row per CDR3 protein. Of 25,000 to 35,000 distinct CDR3 sequences in the sample, around 9.3% were seen once. Noted time point: blood at routine non-recurrence follow-up after resection. Whole RNA from tumor, nontumor lung or frozen PBMC was sequenced unsorted. This clonotype was detected only a few times. Its antigen is as yet unknown. Germline CDR1 reads MDHEN; CDR2 reads SYDVKM. V was clipped by 5 bases and J by 3 bases; unmatched bases: 8. The CDR3 extends over 16 amino acids.

This specimen was PBMCs, taken at follow-up. The chain uses TRBV28 and TRBJ2-2; 8 bases match TRBD1. This TCR derives from a female donor with early-stage non-small cell lung cancer. The CDR3 DNA follows: TGTGCCAGCAGTCCCCACAGGGGGTTGGACACCGGGGAGCTGTTTTTT. Amino acids: CASSPHRGLDTGELFF. Using reference TRBV28 and TRBJ2-2 for the parts outside the CDR3, the full variable domain is DVKVTQSSRYLVKRTGEKVFLECVQDMDHENMFWYRQDPGLGLRLIYFSYDVKMKEKGDIPEGYSVSREKKERFSLILESASTNQTSMYLCASSPHRGLDTGELFFGEGSRLTVL.